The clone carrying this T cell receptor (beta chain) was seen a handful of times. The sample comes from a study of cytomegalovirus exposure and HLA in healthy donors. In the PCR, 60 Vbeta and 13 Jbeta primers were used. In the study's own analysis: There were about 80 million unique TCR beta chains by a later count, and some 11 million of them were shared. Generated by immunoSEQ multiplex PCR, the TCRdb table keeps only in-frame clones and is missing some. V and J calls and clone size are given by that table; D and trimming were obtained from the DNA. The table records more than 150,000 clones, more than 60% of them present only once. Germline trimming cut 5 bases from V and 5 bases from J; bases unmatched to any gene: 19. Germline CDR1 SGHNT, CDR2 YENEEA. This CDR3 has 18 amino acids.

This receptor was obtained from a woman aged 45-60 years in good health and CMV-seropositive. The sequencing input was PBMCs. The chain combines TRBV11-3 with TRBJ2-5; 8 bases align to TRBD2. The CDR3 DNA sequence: TGTGCCAGCAGCGGGGGGGGGCTAGCGGGCCTACGGAGGGAGACCCAGTACTTC. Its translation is CASSGGGLAGLRRETQYF.